This TCR beta chain was recovered during a study of sequential checkpoint blockade in melanoma. About the research overall: First-line arms were nivolumab then ipilimumab, or the reverse, randomized 1:1. Maintenance nivolumab came after either treatment sequence.

Only a few counts were recorded for this clone. In germline, CDR1 is SEHNR, CDR2 FQNEAQ (reference sequence). This CDR3 has 12 amino acids. The germline V and J ends were trimmed by 1 base and 7 bases, with 7 bases remaining between them. Method: immunoSEQ multiplex PCR; TCRdb's copy keeps in-frame clones and lacks some. The sample carries 15,000 to 20,000 clones, 70% recorded once. Treatment reported: randomized to nivolumab then ipilimumab (arm A) or the reverse (arm B). None of the patients previously received DNA-damaging chemotherapy. PBMC sorting kept live CD3+CD8+ cells without CD19 or CD56. Sequenced here: CD8+ T cells sorted from blood (inferred from file names), sampled from a patient given nivolumab and ipilimumab in sequence. The TCR originated in a human donor with melanoma. The genes are TRBV7-9 and TRBJ1-1; D is unclear. For the CDR3, the DNA is TGTGCCAGCAGCTTAGGAACAGTTGAAGCTTTCTTT. Translation: CASSLGTVEAFF.